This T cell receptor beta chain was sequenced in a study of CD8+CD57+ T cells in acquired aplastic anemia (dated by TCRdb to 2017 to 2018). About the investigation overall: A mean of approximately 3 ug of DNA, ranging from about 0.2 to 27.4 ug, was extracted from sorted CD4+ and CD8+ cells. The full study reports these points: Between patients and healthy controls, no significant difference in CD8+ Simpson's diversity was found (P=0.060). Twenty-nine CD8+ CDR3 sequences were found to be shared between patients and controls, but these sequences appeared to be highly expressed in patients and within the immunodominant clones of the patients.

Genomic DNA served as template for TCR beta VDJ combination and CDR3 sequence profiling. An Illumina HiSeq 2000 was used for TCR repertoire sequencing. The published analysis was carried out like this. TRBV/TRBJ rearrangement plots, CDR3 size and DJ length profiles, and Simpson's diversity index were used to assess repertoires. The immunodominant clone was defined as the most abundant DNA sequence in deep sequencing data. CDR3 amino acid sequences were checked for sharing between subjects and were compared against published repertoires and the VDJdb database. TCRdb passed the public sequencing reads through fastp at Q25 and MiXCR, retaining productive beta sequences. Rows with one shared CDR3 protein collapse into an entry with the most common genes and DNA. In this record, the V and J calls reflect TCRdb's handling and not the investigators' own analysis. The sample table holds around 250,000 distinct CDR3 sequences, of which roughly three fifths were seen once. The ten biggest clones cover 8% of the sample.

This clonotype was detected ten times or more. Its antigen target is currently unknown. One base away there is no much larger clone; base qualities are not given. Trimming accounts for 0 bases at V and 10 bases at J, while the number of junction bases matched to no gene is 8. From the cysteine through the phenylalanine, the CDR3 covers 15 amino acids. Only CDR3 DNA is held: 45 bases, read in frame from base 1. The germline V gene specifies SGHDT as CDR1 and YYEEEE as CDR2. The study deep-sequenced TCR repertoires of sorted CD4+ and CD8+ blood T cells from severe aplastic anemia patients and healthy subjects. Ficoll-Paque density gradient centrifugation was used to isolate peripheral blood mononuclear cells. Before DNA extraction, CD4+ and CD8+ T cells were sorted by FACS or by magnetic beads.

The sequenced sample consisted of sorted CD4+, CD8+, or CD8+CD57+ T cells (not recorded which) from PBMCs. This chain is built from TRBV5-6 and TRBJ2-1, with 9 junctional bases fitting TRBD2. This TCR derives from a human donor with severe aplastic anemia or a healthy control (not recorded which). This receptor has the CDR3 CASSLGLAALWEQFF. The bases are TGTGCCAGCAGCTTGGGACTAGCGGCCCTATGGGAGCAGTTCTTC.